This T cell receptor beta chain was recorded in a study of Tregs in tolerant kidney transplant recipients. Study-wide results and caveats: Activated donor B cell expansion appeared to reveal the most relevant donor-specific TCRbeta repertoire.

Concerning this clone itself: What it binds is unknown.

Germline V gene data show CDR1 as SGHVS and CDR2 as FNYEAQ. This CDR3 spans 14 amino acids. V lost 2 bases to trimming and J lost 3 bases, with 8 bases between them. Repertoires were generated with immunoSEQ multiplex PCR, while TCRdb's copy carries only in-frame clones and drops some. The table lists some 88,000 clones, approximately 94% of them singletons. Unstimulated regulatory T cells (CD4+CD25+CD127-), CD4+CD25- non-regulatory cells, CD4 and CD8 cells were FACS-sorted from thawed PBMCs. Sequences were obtained from CD8+ T cells from blood. This clonotype was obtained from a human donor in good health. This rearrangement joins TRBV7-6 to TRBJ1-5, with D unresolved. The CDR3 bases are TGTGCCAGCAGCTTACATGGTAACAATCAGCCCCAGCATTTT. It encodes CASSLHGNNQPQHF. Using reference TRBV7-6 and TRBJ1-5 for the parts outside the CDR3, the full variable domain is GAGVSQSPRYKVTKRGQDVALRCDPISGHVSLYWYRQALGQGPEFLTYFNYEAQQDKSGLPNDRFSAERPEGSISTLTIQRTEQRDSAMYRCASSLHGNNQPQHFGDGTRLSIL.